The rows below give T cell receptor beta chains drawn from one sample of a study of T cell responses to AZD1222 COVID-19 vaccine. Method: immunoSEQ multiplex PCR; TCRdb's copy keeps in-frame clones and lacks some. The top ten clones hold around 1.6% of a sample with approximately 140,000 clones, roughly 90% of them seen once. Sequences were derived from peripheral blood, sampled 28 days after the second AZD1222 dose. Source of these receptors: an adult who received the AZD1222 COVID-19 vaccine. CDR3s include the opening cysteine and the closing phenylalanine or tryptophan. A D gene is named only where the DNA matches it firmly. The size of a clone is reported for some rows only, either as once, few or many, or as a class for expanded clones.

clone size	J gene	D gene	V gene	CDR3 protein	CDR3 DNA
NA	TRBJ2-1	NA	TRBV7-9	CASTREGAGGNEQFF	TGTGCCAGCACCCGAGAGGGTGCGGGTGGAAATGAGCAGTTCTTC
NA	TRBJ2-1	NA	TRBV7-9	CASSLRGWNNNEQFF	TGTGCCAGCAGCTTACGGGGATGGAATAACAATGAGCAGTTCTTC
NA	TRBJ1-1	NA	TRBV10-3	CATLRTLNTEAFF	TGTGCCACCCTCCGCACACTGAACACTGAAGCTTTCTTT
NA	TRBJ1-1	NA	TRBV4-1	CASSQPDSRTEAFF	TGCGCCAGCAGCCAACCGGACAGTCGGACTGAAGCTTTCTTT
NA	TRBJ1-4	NA	TRBV6-5	CASSYTSVVREKLFF	TGTGCCAGCAGTTACACCTCAGTCGTCCGGGAAAAACTGTTTTTT
NA	TRBJ1-2	NA	TRBV11-2	CASSRRDGANYGYTF	TGTGCCAGCAGCCGCCGGGACGGAGCTAACTATGGCTACACCTTC
NA	TRBJ2-2	NA	TRBV5-1	CASNGGATGELFF	TGCGCCAGCAATGGAGGGGCGACCGGGGAGCTGTTTTTT
once	TRBJ1-2	NA	TRBV19	CASSMNYYGYTF	TGTGCCAGTAGTATGAATTACTATGGCTACACCTTC
NA	TRBJ2-2	TRBD1	TRBV20-1	CSASLPGQLAGELFF	TGCAGTGCTAGTCTACCGGGACAGTTGGCCGGGGAGCTGTTTTTT
NA	TRBJ1-4	TRBD1	TRBV7-9	CASNREGTGGEKLFF	TGTGCCAGCAACCGGGAAGGGACAGGGGGGGAAAAACTGTTTTTT
NA	TRBJ1-2	NA	TRBV14	CASSQAPGAILNYGYTF	TGTGCCAGCAGCCAAGCCCCGGGGGCGATTCTTAACTATGGCTACACCTTC
NA	TRBJ2-1	NA	TRBV3-1/TRBV3-2	CASSQGRVRNEQFF	TGTGCCAGCAGCCAAGGACGGGTTCGCAATGAGCAGTTCTTC
NA	TRBJ2-3	TRBD2	TRBV4-2	CASSHLVAGGSTDTQYF	TGTGCCAGCAGCCACCTAGTAGCGGGAGGAAGCACAGATACGCAGTATTTT
once	TRBJ2-1	NA	TRBV6-4	CASSRTRQHNEQFF	TGTGCCAGCAGTCGGACTCGACAGCACAATGAGCAGTTCTTC
NA	TRBJ2-7	TRBD1	TRBV27	CASSLRLQGENYEQYF	TGTGCCAGCAGTTTACGGTTGCAGGGGGAAAACTACGAGCAGTACTTC
NA	TRBJ2-1	TRBD2	TRBV30	CAWSIGLAGNNEQFF	TGTGCCTGGAGTATCGGACTAGCGGGAAACAATGAGCAGTTCTTC
NA	TRBJ1-3	NA	TRBV19	CASAGRSGNTIYF	TGTGCCAGTGCCGGACGATCTGGAAACACCATATATTTT
few	TRBJ1-2	TRBD1	TRBV19	CASRRDRVDGYTF	TGTGCCAGTAGGAGGGACAGAGTTGATGGCTACACCTTC
NA	TRBJ2-2	TRBD1	TRBV28	CASSFRDSRNTGELFF	TGTGCCAGCAGTTTCCGGGACAGTCGGAACACCGGGGAGCTGTTTTTT
NA	TRBJ1-2	TRBD1	TRBV29-1	CSVGTGTGAYGYTF	TGCAGCGTTGGTACAGGGACAGGGGCGTATGGCTACACCTTC
NA	TRBJ1-1	NA	TRBV11-2	CASSRSTGNTEAFF	TGTGCCAGCAGCAGATCGACAGGGAACACTGAAGCTTTCTTT
NA	TRBJ1-2	NA	TRBV30	CAWISSYGYTF	TGTGCCTGGATCTCGTCCTATGGCTACACCTTC
NA	TRBJ1-1	TRBD1	TRBV6-5	CASSYIQGGWTEAFF	TGTGCCAGCAGTTACATTCAGGGGGGATGGACTGAAGCTTTCTTT
NA	TRBJ1-3	NA	TRBV3-1/TRBV3-2	CASSQGGGSGNTIYF	TGTGCCAGCAGCCAAGGGGGGGGTTCTGGAAACACCATATATTTT
NA	TRBJ1-2	NA	TRBV10-3	CAIMQERNYGYTF	TGTGCCATCATGCAGGAGCGTAACTATGGCTACACCTTC
NA	TRBJ1-5	NA	TRBV9	CASSRGTGNQPQHF	TGTGCCAGCAGCAGGGGCACGGGCAATCAGCCCCAGCATTTT
NA	TRBJ2-1	NA	TRBV9	CASSVGGFTYNEQFF	TGTGCCAGCAGCGTAGGTGGCTTTACCTACAATGAGCAGTTCTTC
once	TRBJ2-2	NA	TRBV19	CASSIGISTGELFF	TGTGCCAGTAGTATAGGAATTAGCACCGGGGAGCTGTTTTTT
once	TRBJ2-1	NA	TRBV24-1	CATDGGLNNEQFF	TGTGCCACCGACGGGGGGCTAAACAATGAGCAGTTCTTC
NA	TRBJ2-1	NA	TRBV5-5	CASSLATSYNEQFF	TGTGCCAGCAGCTTGGCGACCAGCTACAATGAGCAGTTCTTC
NA	TRBJ2-5	TRBD2	TRBV5-1	CASRRGDQETQYF	TGCGCCAGCAGACGGGGGGATCAAGAGACCCAGTACTTC
once	TRBJ2-6	TRBD2	TRBV5-1	CASSYEREGSGANVLTF	TGCGCCAGCAGCTATGAGCGGGAGGGCTCTGGGGCCAACGTCCTGACTTTC
NA	TRBJ1-1	TRBD1	TRBV19	CASSTPGTGRTEAFF	TGTGCCAGTAGTACGCCCGGGACAGGGAGGACTGAAGCTTTCTTT
NA	TRBJ1-2	TRBD1	TRBV10-2	CATGGQGSYGYTF	TGCGCCACCGGGGGACAGGGGAGCTATGGCTACACCTTC